This T cell receptor (beta chain) was sequenced during a study of cytomegalovirus exposure and HLA in healthy donors. Assay used: immunoSEQ multiplex PCR; TCRdb lists only in-frame clones, some missing. The sample records about 360,000 clones, roughly 85% being singletons. V was trimmed by 10 bases and J by 0 bases, leaving 12 bases between them. The V gene's germline CDR1 is SGHVS and CDR2 FQNEAQ. The CDR3 is 13 residues long. Sample: PBMCs. The sequence was collected from a woman aged 18-29 years in good health and CMV-seronegative. The chain has TRBV7-8 and TRBJ1-1, with unresolved D. CDR3 region: CAIQEAMNTEAFF. The CDR3, as DNA: TGTGCCATCCAGGAGGCCATGAACACTGAAGCTTTCTTT. The whole variable domain, remainder taken from reference TRBV7-8 and TRBJ1-1, is GAGVSQSPRYKVAKRGQDVALRCDPISGHVSLFWYQQALGQGPEFLTYFQNEAQLDKSGLPSDRFFAERPEGSVSTLKIQRTQQEDSAVYLCAIQEAMNTEAFFGQGTRLTVV.